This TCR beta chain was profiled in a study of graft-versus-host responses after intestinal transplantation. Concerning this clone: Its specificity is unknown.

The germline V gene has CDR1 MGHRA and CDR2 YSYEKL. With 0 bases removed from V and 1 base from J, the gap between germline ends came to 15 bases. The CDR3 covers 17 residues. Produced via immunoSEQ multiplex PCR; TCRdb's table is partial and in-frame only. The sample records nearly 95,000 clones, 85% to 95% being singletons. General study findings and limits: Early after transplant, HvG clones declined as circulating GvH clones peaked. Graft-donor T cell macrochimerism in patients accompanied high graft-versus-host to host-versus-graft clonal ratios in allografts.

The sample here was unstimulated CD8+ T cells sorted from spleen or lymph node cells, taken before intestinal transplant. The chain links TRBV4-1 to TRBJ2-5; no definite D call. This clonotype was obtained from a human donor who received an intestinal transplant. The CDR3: CASSQDYVPGFQETQYF. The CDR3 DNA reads TGCGCCAGCAGCCAAGATTACGTCCCCGGGTTCCAAGAGACCCAGTACTTC.